The 32 T cell receptor beta chains reported below all come from one sample, sequenced in a study of blood T cell repertoires in COVID-19. Clones were read by immunoSEQ multiplex PCR, and TCRdb kept only the in-frame ones, dropping some. The table has roughly 120,000 clones, around four fifths seen once; the top ten hold 7% to 9%. The sample consisted of peripheral blood. These receptors came from an older man with acute or convalescent COVID-19.

The V and J genes are TRBV4-2 and TRBJ2-1; the D gene is possibly TRBD1 (5 bases). Deletions cut 1 base from V and 0 bases from J, with 7 bases between. CDR3 length: 15 residues. The germline V gene encodes CDR1 LGHNA and CDR2 YNFKEQ. Here the CDR3 reads CASSQAGNSYNEQFF. In DNA form, the CDR3 reads TGTGCCAGCAGCCAAGCAGGGAACTCCTACAATGAGCAGTTCTTC.

V gene TRBV19 combines with J gene TRBJ1-1; 8 bases align to TRBD1. This CDR3 is built from 14 residues. Germline V gene lookup returns CDR1 LNHDA and CDR2 SQIVND (reference sequence). Losses at the gene ends were 6 bases for V and 1 base for J; bases not matched to a gene: 4. The CDR3 DNA follows: TGTGCCAGTAGGCCGGGACAGGAGAACACTGAAGCTTTCTTT. This sequence encodes CASRPGQENTEAFF. The full variable domain, in which reference TRBV19 and TRBJ1-1 provide the parts outside the CDR3, is DGGITQSPKYLFRKEGQNVTLSCEQNLNHDAMYWYRQDPGQGLRLIYYSQIVNDFQKGDIAEGYSVSREKKESFPLTVTSAQKNPTAFYLCASRPGQENTEAFFGQGTRLTVV.

The rearrangement links TRBV15 to TRBJ1-2; D is unclear. Trimming left V 5 bases short and J 4 bases short, with 17 bases between. CDR1 LNHNV and CDR2 YYDKDF come from the germline V gene (reference sequence). This CDR3 spans 15 amino acids. CDR3 in amino acids: CATSEFRTELYGYTF. In DNA, the CDR3 is TGTGCCACCAGCGAATTCCGTACAGAGCTCTATGGCTACACCTTC.

The chain is built from TRBV2 and TRBJ2-1, with 7 positions matching TRBD2. CDR1 is SNHLY, CDR2 FYNNEI, per germline. Trimming took 2 bases from V and 15 from J; bases not matched to a gene: 7. The CDR3 has 12 residues. The CDR3 protein is CASSEQRGRGFF. CDR3 bases: TGTGCCAGCAGTGAACAGCGGGGCCGGGGGTTCTTC. Together with reference TRBV2 and TRBJ2-1, the CDR3 gives the full variable domain: EPEVTQTPSHQVTQMGQEVILRCVPISNHLYFYWYRQILGQKVEFLVSFYNNEISEKSEIFDDQFSVERPDGSNFTLKIRSTKLEDSAMYFCASSEQRGRGFFGPGTRLTVL.

V is TRBV18 and J is TRBJ1-2; D is undetermined. Germline V gene data show CDR1 as KGHSH and CDR2 as LQKENI. This CDR3 contains 15 residues. The V and J ends lost 0 bases and 7 bases respectively, with 15 bases between them. The CDR3 DNA reads TGTGCCAGCTCACCACCGTCCGTTTTGGGAGGTGGCTACACCTTC. It encodes CASSPPSVLGGGYTF.

V and J are TRBV28 and TRBJ1-1; TRBD1 matches 11 bases. V dropped 2 bases and J dropped 7; count of bases not matched to a gene: 6. This CDR3 contains 15 residues. CDR1 and CDR2 from the germline V gene are MDHEN and SYDVKM. The CDR3 is CASSLPGTGGVEAFF. In DNA form, the CDR3 reads TGTGCCAGCAGTTTACCCGGGACAGGGGGTGTTGAAGCTTTCTTT. Together with reference TRBV28 and TRBJ1-1, the CDR3 gives the full variable domain: DVKVTQSSRYLVKRTGEKVFLECVQDMDHENMFWYRQDPGLGLRLIYFSYDVKMKEKGDIPEGYSVSREKKERFSLILESASTNQTSMYLCASSLPGTGGVEAFFGQGTRLTVV.

Worth noting for this clone: One end of the junction is discordant with germline, which a read error may explain. The gene calls are TRBV6-5 and TRBJ1-5; 7 bases agree with TRBD1. Germline-derived CDR1 and CDR2 are MNHEY and SVGAGI. This CDR3 is 14 amino acids long. CDR3 in amino acids: CASTPRQGNQPQHF. The CDR3 DNA follows: TGTGCCAGCACCCCCCGACAGGGCAACCAGCCCCAGCATTTT.

This clone was detected once. The CDR3 sequence: CASSEAKDPRTGETQYF. DNA of the CDR3: TGTGCCAGCAGTGAAGCCAAGGACCCACGAACGGGGGAGACCCAGTACTTC. This chain connects TRBV6-1 to TRBJ2-5; D possibly corresponds to TRBD2 (5 bases). CDR3 length equals 17 residues. The germline gives CDR1 MNHNS, CDR2 SASEGT. V was cut by 0 bases and J by 5 bases, with 19 bases left in between.

The chain couples TRBV19 to TRBJ2-7; D possibly corresponds to TRBD1 (5 bases). V lost 1 base and J lost 3, with 16 bases in between. The CDR3 is 16 amino acids. Germline V gene sequence: CDR1 LNHDA, CDR2 SQIVND (reference sequence). In nucleotides, the CDR3 is TGTGCCAGTAGTATAGGGGATTGGGCAGGGAACTACGAGCAGTACTTC. Its protein product is CASSIGDWAGNYEQYF. Combining the CDR3 with reference TRBV19 and TRBJ2-7 gives the whole variable domain DGGITQSPKYLFRKEGQNVTLSCEQNLNHDAMYWYRQDPGQGLRLIYYSQIVNDFQKGDIAEGYSVSREKKESFPLTVTSAQKNPTAFYLCASSIGDWAGNYEQYFGPGTRLTVT.

This chain connects TRBV18 to TRBJ1-5, with TRBD1 matching over 7 bases. Losses at the gene ends were 4 bases for V and 5 bases for J; bases not matched to a gene: 2. The CDR3 extends over 13 amino acids. CDR1 KGHSH and CDR2 LQKENI come from the germline V gene. The CDR3 bases are TGTGCCAGCTCACAAACAGGGGATCAGCCCCAGCATTTT. Its translation: CASSQTGDQPQHF.

This chain uses TRBV5-1 with TRBJ2-3; 9 bases are shared with TRBD2. Germline-derived CDR1 and CDR2 are SGHRS and YFSETQ. V shed 4 bases, J shed 1 base, and the junction held 13 bases outside the gene matches. CDR3 size: 18 residues. CDR3 bases: TGCGCCAGCAGCGCTTTAGTGGGAGCGGGGGGCCGCACAGATACGCAGTATTTT. Protein sequence: CASSALVGAGGRTDTQYF.

This chain joins TRBV7-9 and TRBJ1-1; 10 bases line up with TRBD1. Looked up from germline, CDR1 is SEHNR and CDR2 is FQNEAQ (reference sequence). Germline trimming cut 10 bases from V and 6 bases from J; bases unmatched to any gene: 11. There are 14 residues in the CDR3. CDR3 protein: CATESGQGKSEAFF. For the CDR3, the DNA is TGTGCCACCGAGTCGGGACAGGGGAAGTCTGAAGCTTTCTTT.

The chain recombines TRBV3-1 (or the pseudogene TRBV3-2) with TRBJ1-3; no firm D call. Germline CDR1 is LGHDT and CDR2 is YNNKEL (reference sequence). V lost 1 base, J lost 9 bases, and 4 bases lay in between. The CDR3 runs to 11 residues. CDR3 sequence reads: CASSQASTIYF. In DNA form, the CDR3 reads TGTGCCAGCAGCCAAGCGAGCACCATATATTTT.

This chain links TRBV25-1 with TRBJ1-3, with 7 bases that match TRBD1. V was clipped by 3 bases and J by 2 bases; unmatched bases: 7. Per germline, CDR1 MGHDK and CDR2 SYGVNS. CDR3 length equals 16 residues. This chain's CDR3 is CASSDSGQAPGNTIYF. DNA for the CDR3: TGTGCCAGCAGTGATAGTGGACAGGCACCTGGAAACACCATATATTTT.

The rearrangement links TRBV4-2 to TRBJ2-1; TRBD2 aligns across 13 bases. V trimming: 7 bases; J trimming: 1 base; junction bases outside the gene matches: 4. CDR1 is LGHNA, CDR2 YNFKEQ, per germline. This CDR3 has 16 residues. The CDR3 sequence: CASTWTSGGSYNEQFF. CDR3 nucleotides: TGTGCCAGCACATGGACTAGCGGGGGATCCTACAATGAGCAGTTCTTC.

The J gene is TRBJ1-3, the V gene TRBV3-1 (or the pseudogene TRBV3-2), with 7 bases aligning to TRBD1. V dropped 2 bases and J dropped 4; count of bases not matched to a gene: 5. CDR1 and CDR2 (germline): LGHDT, YNNKEL (reference sequence). This CDR3 is 15 amino acids long. The CDR3 loop reads CASSQYRGSGNTIYF. CDR3 nucleotide sequence: TGTGCCAGCAGCCAATACAGGGGATCAGGAAACACCATATATTTT.

CDR3 sequence reads: CASSLDGGPPDTQYF. CDR3 sequence (DNA): TGCGCCAGCAGCTTGGACGGGGGGCCCCCAGATACGCAGTATTTT. The V gene is TRBV5-1, the J gene TRBJ2-3; weak D call: TRBD2 (7 bases). V was clipped by 0 bases and J by 4 bases, with 12 bases between them. The germline gives CDR1 SGHRS, CDR2 YFSETQ. This CDR3 contains 15 residues.

V is TRBV14 and J is TRBJ2-7; 10 positions agree with TRBD1. Germline trimming cut 4 bases from V and 4 bases from J; bases unmatched to any gene: 7. Germline CDR1 and CDR2: SGHDN and FVKESK. The CDR3 is made up of 15 amino acids. CDR3: CASSLGTGVWYEQYF. In nucleotides, the CDR3 is TGTGCCAGCAGCCTAGGGACAGGGGTTTGGTACGAGCAGTACTTC. The full variable domain, in which reference TRBV14 and TRBJ2-7 provide the parts outside the CDR3, is EAGVTQFPSHSVIEKGQTVTLRCDPISGHDNLYWYRRVMGKEIKFLLHFVKESKQDESGMPNNRFLAERTGGTYSTLKVQPAELEDSGVYFCASSLGTGVWYEQYFGPGTRLTVT.

The V call is TRBV28, the J call TRBJ2-5; D gene ambiguous. There are 16 residues in the CDR3. Germline lookup yields CDR1 MDHEN and CDR2 SYDVKM. V lost 1 base and J lost 5, with 17 bases in between. The CDR3 DNA is TGTGCCAGCAGTTTATTCATCCAGGATCGATTGGAGACCCAGTACTTC. Its protein product is CASSLFIQDRLETQYF.

The V and J genes are TRBV3-1 (or the pseudogene TRBV3-2) and TRBJ1-5, with 7 positions matching TRBD1. The length of the CDR3 is 16 residues. V gave up 1 base and J gave up 3 bases; unmatched junction bases: 6. Germline lookup yields CDR1 LGHDT and CDR2 YNNKEL (reference sequence). The CDR3, as DNA: TGTGCCAGCAGCCAAGGCCAGGGGGTTGCCAATCAGCCCCAGCATTTT. Residues: CASSQGQGVANQPQHF.

Only one count was recorded for this clone. CDR3 sequence (DNA): TGCGCCAGCAGTCTTCCCGGGGGCTCCTACAATGAGCAGTTCTTC. As protein: CASSLPGGSYNEQFF. The rearrangement uses TRBV10-1 and TRBJ2-1, with D possibly matching TRBD2 (6 bases). The CDR3 totals 15 residues. The V gene lost 5 bases and the J gene lost 0 bases, with 11 bases spanning the gap. The germline V gene encodes CDR1 WNHNN and CDR2 SYGVQD (reference sequence).

This CDR3 reads CASRAHLNTEAFF. CDR3 DNA: TGTGCCAGCAGGGCTCACCTGAACACTGAAGCTTTCTTT. This chain links TRBV6-5 with TRBJ1-1; no clear D. Trimming left V 6 bases short and J 0 bases short, with 8 bases between. The V gene's germline CDR1 is MNHEY and CDR2 SVGAGI. This CDR3 is built from 13 residues.

J is TRBJ2-1 and V is TRBV7-9; 11 positions agree with TRBD2. Germline assignment: CDR1 SEHNR and CDR2 FQNEAQ (reference sequence). V gave up 4 bases and J gave up 6 bases; unmatched junction bases: 5. The CDR3 is 15 residues long. The CDR3 reads CASSYVAGGGNEQFF. The CDR3 DNA sequence: TGTGCCAGCAGCTACGTAGCGGGAGGGGGCAATGAGCAGTTCTTC.

The chain links TRBV5-6 to TRBJ2-7; a possible D gene is TRBD2 (6 bases). Germline V gene data show CDR1 as SGHDT and CDR2 as YYEEEE. The CDR3 totals 14 residues. V was clipped by 4 bases and J by 3 bases, with 14 bases between them. CDR3 bases: TGTGCCAGCAGCGTGTACCCGGGACTCTACGAGCAGTACTTC. It encodes CASSVYPGLYEQYF.

This chain links TRBV5-1 with TRBJ1-4; D may be TRBD1 (5 bases). CDR3 length: 14 residues. V shed 4 bases and J shed 5 bases, with 12 bases lying between them. The germline V gene encodes CDR1 SGHRS and CDR2 YFSETQ. The CDR3 DNA reads TGCGCCAGCAGCCCCGCTGCAGGGAATGAAAAACTGTTTTTT. Amino acid sequence: CASSPAAGNEKLFF.

The rearrangement uses TRBV19 and TRBJ1-1; no clear D. The CDR3 loop spans 13 amino acids. With 5 bases removed from V and 1 base from J, the gap between germline ends came to 8 bases. CDR1 is LNHDA and CDR2 is SQIVND in the germline V gene (reference sequence). The DNA for the CDR3 is TGTGCCAGTAGTGCGGGCCCGAACACTGAAGCTTTCTTT. Its protein product is CASSAGPNTEAFF.

The CDR3 coding sequence is TGTGCCAGTAGTACCCCCGGGGGGCGAGAGACCCAGTACTTC. Its translation: CASSTPGGRETQYF. The chain uses TRBV19 and TRBJ2-5; D may be TRBD2 (7 bases). This CDR3 is 14 amino acids long. V lost 4 bases and J lost 4, with 13 bases in between. In germline, CDR1 is LNHDA, CDR2 SQIVND (reference sequence).

The J gene is TRBJ2-7, the V gene TRBV5-1, with 12 positions matching TRBD2. Looked up from germline, CDR1 is SGHRS and CDR2 is YFSETQ. The V segment lost 0 bases and the J segment 5 bases; nucleotides outside the gene matches: 3. The CDR3 totals 15 residues. CDR3 in amino acids: CASSLDPSGGDEQYF. Here the CDR3 DNA reads TGCGCCAGCAGCTTGGATCCTAGCGGGGGGGACGAGCAGTACTTC.

This chain connects TRBV3-1 (or the pseudogene TRBV3-2) to TRBJ2-4; no clear D. The V end was cut by 3 bases, the J end by 0 bases, with 6 bases between. CDR3 length: 14 amino acids. CDR1 and CDR2 from the germline V gene are LGHDT and YNNKEL (reference sequence). CDR3 protein: CASSHHVAKNIQYF. The CDR3 DNA follows: TGTGCCAGCAGCCACCATGTAGCCAAAAACATTCAGTACTTC.

V gene TRBV18 combines with J gene TRBJ1-2, with TRBD1 identical over 7 bases. The CDR3 is 13 residues long. V was clipped by 3 bases and J by 7 bases; unmatched bases: 5. CDR1 KGHSH and CDR2 LQKENI come from the germline V gene. The DNA of the CDR3 is TGTGCCAGCTCACCCGGCGACAGGGTTGGCTACACCTTC. Its translation is CASSPGDRVGYTF.

The CDR3 DNA reads as TGTGCCAGCAGGACTCACTCGTCTGGAAACACCATATATTTT. It specifies CASRTHSSGNTIYF. The gene calls are TRBV28 and TRBJ1-3; D unclear. CDR1 and CDR2 from the germline V gene are MDHEN and SYDVKM. Trimming took off 6 bases at V and 1 base at J, with 10 bases between the two ends. The CDR3 contains 14 residues.

This sequence joins TRBV5-1 and TRBJ1-3, with TRBD1 matching over 8 bases. The germline V gene encodes CDR1 SGHRS and CDR2 YFSETQ. J was trimmed by 0 bases and V by 4 bases; bases with no gene match: 3. This CDR3 is 15 amino acids long. The CDR3 nucleotides are TGCGCCAGCAGCGTGACAGGGGACTCTGGAAACACCATATATTTT. Translating gives CASSVTGDSGNTIYF.